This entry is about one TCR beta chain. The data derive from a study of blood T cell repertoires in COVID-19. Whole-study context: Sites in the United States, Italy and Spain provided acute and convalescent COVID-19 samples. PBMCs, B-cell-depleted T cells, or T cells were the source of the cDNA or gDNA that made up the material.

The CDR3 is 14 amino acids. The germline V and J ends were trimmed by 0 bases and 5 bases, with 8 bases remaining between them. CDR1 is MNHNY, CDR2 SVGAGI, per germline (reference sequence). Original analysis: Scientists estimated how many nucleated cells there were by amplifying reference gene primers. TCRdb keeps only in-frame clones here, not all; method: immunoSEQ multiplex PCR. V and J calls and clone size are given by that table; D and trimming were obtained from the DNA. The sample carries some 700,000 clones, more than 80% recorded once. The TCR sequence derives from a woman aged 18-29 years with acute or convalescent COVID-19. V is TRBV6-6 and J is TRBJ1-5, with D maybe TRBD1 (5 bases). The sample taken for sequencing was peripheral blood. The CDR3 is CASSYSGQDQPQHF. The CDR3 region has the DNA TGTGCCAGCAGTTACTCGGGGCAAGATCAGCCCCAGCATTTT.